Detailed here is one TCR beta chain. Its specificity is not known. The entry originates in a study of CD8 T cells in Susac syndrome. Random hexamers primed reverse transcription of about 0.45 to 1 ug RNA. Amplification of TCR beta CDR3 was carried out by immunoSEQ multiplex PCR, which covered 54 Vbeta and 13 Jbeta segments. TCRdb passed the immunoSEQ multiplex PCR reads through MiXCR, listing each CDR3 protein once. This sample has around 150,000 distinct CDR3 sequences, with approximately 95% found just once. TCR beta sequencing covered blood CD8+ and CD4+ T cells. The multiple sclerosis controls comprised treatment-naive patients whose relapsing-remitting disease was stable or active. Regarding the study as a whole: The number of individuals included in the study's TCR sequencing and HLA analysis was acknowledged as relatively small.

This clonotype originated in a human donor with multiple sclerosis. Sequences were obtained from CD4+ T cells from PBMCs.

The CDR3 loop reads CSAGGDLMNTEAFF. The CDR3 region has the DNA TGCAGTGCCGGTGGAGACTTAATGAACACTGAAGCTTTCTTT. The V and J genes are TRBV20-1 and TRBJ1-1, with D unclear. V was trimmed by 6 bases and J by 0 bases, leaving 14 bases between them. This CDR3 has 14 residues. CDR1 is DFQATT and CDR2 is SNEGSKA in the germline V gene (reference sequence).